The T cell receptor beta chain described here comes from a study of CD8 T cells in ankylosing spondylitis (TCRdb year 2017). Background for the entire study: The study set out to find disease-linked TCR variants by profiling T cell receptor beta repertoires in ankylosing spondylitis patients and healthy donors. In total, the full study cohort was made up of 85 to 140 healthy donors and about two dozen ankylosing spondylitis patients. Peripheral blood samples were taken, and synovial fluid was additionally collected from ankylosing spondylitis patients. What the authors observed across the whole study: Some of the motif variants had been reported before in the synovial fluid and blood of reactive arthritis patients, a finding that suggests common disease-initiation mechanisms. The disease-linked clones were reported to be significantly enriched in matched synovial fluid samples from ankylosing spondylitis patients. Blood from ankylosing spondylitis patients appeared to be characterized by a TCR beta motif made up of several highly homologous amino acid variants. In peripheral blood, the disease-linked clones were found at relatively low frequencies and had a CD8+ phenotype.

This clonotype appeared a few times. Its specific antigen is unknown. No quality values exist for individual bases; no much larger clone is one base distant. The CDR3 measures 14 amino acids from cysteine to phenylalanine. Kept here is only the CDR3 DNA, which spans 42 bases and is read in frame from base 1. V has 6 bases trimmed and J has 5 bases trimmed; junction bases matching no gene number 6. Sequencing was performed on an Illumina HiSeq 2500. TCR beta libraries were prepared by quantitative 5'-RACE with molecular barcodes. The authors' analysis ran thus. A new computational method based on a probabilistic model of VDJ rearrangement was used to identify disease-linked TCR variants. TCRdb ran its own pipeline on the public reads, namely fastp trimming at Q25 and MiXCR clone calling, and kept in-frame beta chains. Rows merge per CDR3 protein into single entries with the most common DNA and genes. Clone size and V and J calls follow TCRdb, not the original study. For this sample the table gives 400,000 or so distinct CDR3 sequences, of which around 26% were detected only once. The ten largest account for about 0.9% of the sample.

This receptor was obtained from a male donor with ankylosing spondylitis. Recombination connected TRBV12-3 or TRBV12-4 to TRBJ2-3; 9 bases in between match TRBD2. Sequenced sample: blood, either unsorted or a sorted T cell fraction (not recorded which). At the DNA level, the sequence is TGTGCCAGCAGCTGGGGACTAGCTCGAGATACGCAGTATTTT. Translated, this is CASSWGLARDTQYF.